This TCR beta chain was documented in a study of identical twins. MiXCR, applied by TCRdb to the 5' RACE reads, yields one record per CDR3 protein. The sample includes roughly 190,000 distinct CDR3 sequences, roughly 15% of them seen just once. In the case of this clonotype: An end of the junction does not agree with germline; a read error may underlie this.

This CDR3 contains 11 residues. This sample was also put to use in a study of T cells expressing NK-cell markers. As that report states: HCMV specificity was not established for the expanded NKG2C+ T cell clones.

This receptor was obtained from a woman under 30 in good health. The chain employs TRBV12-3 or TRBV12-4 and TRBJ1-1; D is ambiguous. The specimen sequenced was CD8+ T cells sorted from blood. The CDR3 nucleotides are TGTGCCAGCAAAAAGAACACTGAAGTTTTCTTT. This codes for CASKKNTEVFF.